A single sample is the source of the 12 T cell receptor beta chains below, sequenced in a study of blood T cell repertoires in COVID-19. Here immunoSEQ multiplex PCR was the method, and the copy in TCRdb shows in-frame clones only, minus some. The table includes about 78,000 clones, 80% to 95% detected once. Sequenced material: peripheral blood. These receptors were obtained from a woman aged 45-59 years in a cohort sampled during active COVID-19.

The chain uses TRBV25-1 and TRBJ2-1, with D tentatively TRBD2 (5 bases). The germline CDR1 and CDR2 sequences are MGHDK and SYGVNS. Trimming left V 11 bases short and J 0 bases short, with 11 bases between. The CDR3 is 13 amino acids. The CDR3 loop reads CACTRGSYNEQFF. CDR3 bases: TGTGCCTGCACTCGGGGCTCCTACAATGAGCAGTTCTTC.

CDR3 in DNA: TGCGCCAGCAGCGAGGTTGGGGAGCAGTACTTC. Translated, it gives CASSEVGEQYF. The chain recombines TRBV5-1 with TRBJ2-7; D ambiguous. CDR1 and CDR2 from the germline V gene are SGHRS and YFSETQ. Trimming shortened V by 4 bases and J by 7 bases, and 9 bases separated the two germline ends. This CDR3 region has 11 residues. Full variable domain (outside the CDR3, taken from reference TRBV5-1 and TRBJ2-7): KAGVTQTPRYLIKTRGQQVTLSCSPISGHRSVSWYQQTPGQGLQFLFEYFSETQRNKGNFPGRFSGRQFSNSRSEMNVSTLELGDSALYLCASSEVGEQYFGPGTRLTVT.

CDR3 coding DNA: TGCAGCGTTGGTCGGGAGGGCCTTATTGAGCAGTTCTTC. Translating gives CSVGREGLIEQFF. The gene calls are TRBV29-1 and TRBJ2-1, with TRBD2 identical over 8 bases. With V trimmed by 4 bases and J by 9 bases, 8 bases remained unmatched. The CDR3 totals 13 residues. Germline V gives CDR1 SQVTM, CDR2 ANQGSEA.

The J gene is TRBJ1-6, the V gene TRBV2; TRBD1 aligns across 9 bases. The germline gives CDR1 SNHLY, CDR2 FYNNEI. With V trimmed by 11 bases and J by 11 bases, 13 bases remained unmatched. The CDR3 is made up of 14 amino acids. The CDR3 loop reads CAGAGTGLVPPLHF. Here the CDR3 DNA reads TGTGCCGGTGCAGGGACAGGGCTAGTTCCACCCCTCCACTTT.

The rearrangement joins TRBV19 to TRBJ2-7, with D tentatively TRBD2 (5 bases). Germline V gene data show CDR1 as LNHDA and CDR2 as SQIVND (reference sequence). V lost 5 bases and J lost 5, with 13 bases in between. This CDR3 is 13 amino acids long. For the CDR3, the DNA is TGTGCCAGTAGTCCAGGAGGTCTCCACGAGCAGTACTTC. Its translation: CASSPGGLHEQYF.

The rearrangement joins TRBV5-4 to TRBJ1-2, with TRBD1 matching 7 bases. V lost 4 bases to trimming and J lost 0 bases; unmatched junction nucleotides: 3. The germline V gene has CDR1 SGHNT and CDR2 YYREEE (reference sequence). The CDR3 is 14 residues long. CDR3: CASSGGTANYGYTF. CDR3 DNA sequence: TGTGCCAGCAGCGGCGGGACAGCTAACTATGGCTACACCTTC.

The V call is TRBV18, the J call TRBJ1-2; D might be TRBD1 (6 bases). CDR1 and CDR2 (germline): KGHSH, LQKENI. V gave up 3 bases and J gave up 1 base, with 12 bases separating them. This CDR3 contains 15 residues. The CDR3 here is CASSPKNRVNYGYTF. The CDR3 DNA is TGTGCCAGCTCACCCAAAAACAGGGTTAACTATGGCTACACCTTC.

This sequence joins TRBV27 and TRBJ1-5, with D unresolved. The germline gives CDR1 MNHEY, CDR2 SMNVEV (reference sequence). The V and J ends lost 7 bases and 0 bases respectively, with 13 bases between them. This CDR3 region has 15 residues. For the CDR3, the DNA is TGTGCCAGCATGTCGGGAAGCGGTAGCAATCAGCCCCAGCATTTT. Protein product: CASMSGSGSNQPQHF.

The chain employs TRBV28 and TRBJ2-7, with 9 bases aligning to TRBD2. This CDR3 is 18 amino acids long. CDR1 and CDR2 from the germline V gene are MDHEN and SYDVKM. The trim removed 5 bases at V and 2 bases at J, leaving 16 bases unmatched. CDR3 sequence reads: CASSLYSGSRLGAYEQYF. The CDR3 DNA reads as TGTGCCAGCAGTCTATATAGCGGGAGCCGGCTTGGGGCCTACGAGCAGTACTTC.

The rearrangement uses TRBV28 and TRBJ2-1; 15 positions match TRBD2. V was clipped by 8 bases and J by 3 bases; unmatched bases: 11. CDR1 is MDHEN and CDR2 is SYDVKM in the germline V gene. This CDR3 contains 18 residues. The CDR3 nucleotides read TGTGCCAGCCTCCCCCCCGGGACTAGCGGGAGGTACTACAATGAGCAGTTCTTC. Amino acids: CASLPPGTSGRYYNEQFF.

The CDR3 nucleotides read TGTGCCAGTAGTGTCCTAGCGGGAGGGACCTACGAGCAGTACTTC. Encoded protein: CASSVLAGGTYEQYF. V gene TRBV19 combines with J gene TRBJ2-7, with TRBD2 matching over 12 bases. Germline loops: CDR1 LNHDA, CDR2 SQIVND (reference sequence). Trimming removed 5 bases from V and 2 bases from J; junction bases left unmatched: 4. The CDR3 is made up of 15 amino acids.

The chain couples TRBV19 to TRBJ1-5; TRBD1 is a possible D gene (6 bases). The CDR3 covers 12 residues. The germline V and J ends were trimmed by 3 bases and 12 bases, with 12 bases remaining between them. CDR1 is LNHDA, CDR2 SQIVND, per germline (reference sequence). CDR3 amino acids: CASSITGRVQHF. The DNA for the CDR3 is TGTGCCAGTAGTATTACAGGGAGGGTCCAGCATTTT.